The 32 T cell receptor beta chains given below trace back to one sample, sequenced in a study of lymphopenia after photon versus proton radiotherapy. Sequencing was performed with immunoSEQ multiplex PCR; in TCRdb, only in-frame clones are kept and a portion is missing. The sample comprises tens of thousands of clones, around 82% of which are singletons, and more than 12% rests with the top ten. The sample in question was peripheral blood, obtained from a patient treated with proton-based radiotherapy. The receptor source for this set is a woman aged 70-85 years with pancreatic cancer.

CDR3 DNA: TGTGCCAGCAGTTTCGGGGGAAACACTGAAGCTTTCTTT. It codes for CASSFGGNTEAFF. The gene calls are TRBV28 and TRBJ1-1; D might be TRBD1 (5 bases). Per the germline V gene, CDR1 is MDHEN and CDR2 is SYDVKM. This CDR3 is 13 amino acids long. The V end was cut by 3 bases, the J end by 2 bases, with 7 bases between.

The V and J genes are TRBV7-8 and TRBJ1-5; D possibly corresponds to TRBD1 (5 bases). Germline V gene sequence: CDR1 SGHVS, CDR2 FQNEAQ. Trimming took 1 base from V and 1 from J, leaving 11 bases between them. The CDR3 totals 16 residues. CDR3 region: CASSLGTRGSNQPQHF. DNA of the CDR3: TGTGCCAGCAGCTTAGGGACACGTGGAAGCAATCAGCCCCAGCATTTT.

The chain's CDR3 is CASSQASRTSTDTQYF. The CDR3, as DNA: TGTGCCAGCAGCCAAGCTAGCAGAACTAGCACAGATACGCAGTATTTT. The chain is built from TRBV4-2 and TRBJ2-3, with D perhaps TRBD2 (5 bases). Germline V gene data show CDR1 as LGHNA and CDR2 as YNFKEQ. The CDR3 is made up of 16 amino acids. The V end was cut by 1 base, the J end by 0 bases, with 11 bases between.

The genes are TRBV10-3 and TRBJ2-1; 12 bases align to TRBD2. The V and J ends lost 7 bases and 0 bases, in that order; junction bases with no gene match: 4. The CDR3 totals 16 residues. CDR1 is ENHRY and CDR2 is SYGVKD in the germline V gene. CDR3 sequence: CAITSGRGSSYNEQFF. The CDR3 nucleotides are TGTGCCATCACTAGCGGGAGGGGTAGCTCCTACAATGAGCAGTTCTTC.

This clone was detected once. The rearrangement uses TRBV2 and TRBJ2-1; 13 bases match TRBD2. Germline trimming cut 6 bases from V and 15 bases from J; bases unmatched to any gene: 14. This CDR3 comprises 15 residues. Germline V gene sequence: CDR1 SNHLY, CDR2 FYNNEI. The CDR3 spells CASRETSGRTMSWFF. The CDR3 DNA reads TGTGCCAGCAGGGAGACTAGCGGGAGGACCATGTCTTGGTTCTTC.

V gene TRBV30 combines with J gene TRBJ2-5; D is undetermined. This CDR3 contains 11 residues. V shed 3 bases and J shed 3 bases, with 5 bases lying between them. CDR1 is GTSNPN, CDR2 SVGIG, per germline (reference sequence). The CDR3 DNA reads TGTGCCTGGAGCTCGAAAGAGACCCAGTACTTC. Translation gives CAWSSKETQYF.

The chain couples TRBV28 to TRBJ2-7, with D tentatively TRBD1 (6 bases). Germline assignment: CDR1 MDHEN and CDR2 SYDVKM. The CDR3 has 14 residues. V was pared by 8 bases and J by 7 bases, with 21 bases between. In nucleotides, the CDR3 is TGTGCCAGCCGAGCCCCTGGGGGCGCGAAGGAGCAGTACTTC. Residues: CASRAPGGAKEQYF.

This clone was counted only a few times. The chain employs TRBV19 and TRBJ2-5; D is ambiguous. Trimming cost V 0 bases and J 5 bases, with 7 bases left between them. This CDR3 is 13 amino acids long. Germline-derived CDR1 and CDR2 are LNHDA and SQIVND (reference sequence). The CDR3 sequence: CASSIEHGETQYF. The CDR3 coding sequence is TGTGCCAGTAGTATAGAACACGGGGAGACCCAGTACTTC.

The V and J genes are TRBV28 and TRBJ2-7; D gene uncertain. The V and J ends lost 2 bases and 2 bases respectively, with 10 bases between them. Germline CDR1 reads MDHEN; CDR2 reads SYDVKM. This CDR3 region has 14 residues. The CDR3 protein is CASSLGSTPYEQYF. For the CDR3, the DNA is TGTGCCAGCAGTTTAGGCAGCACTCCCTACGAGCAGTACTTC.

The chain employs TRBV6-5 and TRBJ2-6; the D is unclear. This CDR3 is built from 15 residues. Per germline, CDR1 MNHEY and CDR2 SVGAGI. V lost 5 bases, J lost 3 bases, and 11 bases lay in between. The CDR3 DNA follows: TGTGCCAGCAGTGGGGATAGAGGTGGGGCCAACGTCCTGACTTTC. Amino acid sequence: CASSGDRGGANVLTF.

The J gene is TRBJ2-1, the V gene TRBV9; 9 positions agree with TRBD2. After removal of 0 bases from V and 4 bases from J, the junction contained 5 bases not matched to a gene. This CDR3 has 16 residues. Germline V lookup: CDR1 SGDLS, CDR2 YYNGEE. CDR3: CASSVVAGGIYNEQFF. The CDR3 nucleotides are TGTGCCAGCAGCGTAGTCGCGGGAGGGATTTACAATGAGCAGTTCTTC.

This clone was counted between two and nine times. The CDR3 nucleotides are TGTGCCAGCAGCACCAGTGGTGGGGAGCTGTTTTTT. Protein sequence: CASSTSGGELFF. The chain joins TRBV7-3 to TRBJ2-2; no clear D gene. The CDR3 totals 12 residues. V was trimmed by 5 bases and J by 8 bases, leaving 9 bases between them. Looked up from germline, CDR1 is SGHTA and CDR2 is FQGTGA. Variable domain in full (rest from reference TRBV7-3 and TRBJ2-2): GAGVSQTPSNKVTEKGKYVELRCDPISGHTALYWYRQSLGQGPEFLIYFQGTGAADDSGLPNDRFFAVRPEGSVSTLKIQRTERGDSAVYLCASSTSGGELFFGEGSRLTVL.

This sequence joins TRBV5-1 and TRBJ1-1; 9 bases map to TRBD1. CDR3 length: 14 amino acids. The V segment lost 2 bases and the J segment 5 bases; nucleotides outside the gene matches: 4. The germline CDR1 and CDR2 sequences are SGHRS and YFSETQ. The CDR3 region has the DNA TGCGCCAGCAGCTTAACAGGGGGCAGGACTGAAGCTTTCTTT. Translation: CASSLTGGRTEAFF.

The chain is built from TRBV19 and TRBJ1-1; tentative D call: TRBD1 (5 bases). Trimming removed 6 bases from V and 0 bases from J, with 11 bases in between. Germline V gene lookup returns CDR1 LNHDA and CDR2 SQIVND (reference sequence). The CDR3 has 14 amino acids. The CDR3 here is CASSLTEVNTEAFF. The CDR3 DNA reads as TGTGCCAGTAGCTTGACAGAGGTGAACACTGAAGCTTTCTTT. The complete variable domain, with remaining parts taken from reference TRBV19 and TRBJ1-1, reads DGGITQSPKYLFRKEGQNVTLSCEQNLNHDAMYWYRQDPGQGLRLIYYSQIVNDFQKGDIAEGYSVSREKKESFPLTVTSAQKNPTAFYLCASSLTEVNTEAFFGQGTRLTVV.

CDR3 nucleotides: TGTGCCAGCCGACCTAGACAGGGGGTCTCGAACACTGAAGCTTTCTTT. Translation gives CASRPRQGVSNTEAFF. The V and J genes are TRBV27 and TRBJ1-1; 9 bases map to TRBD1. Unmatched junction bases numbered 11, after V lost 8 bases and J lost 1 base. The CDR3 extends over 16 amino acids. Germline CDR1 and CDR2: MNHEY and SMNVEV (reference sequence).

The genes are TRBV11-3 and TRBJ2-1; D uncertain. V shed 1 base and J shed 3 bases, with 7 bases lying between them. The CDR3 has 14 amino acids. Germline V gene data show CDR1 as SGHNT and CDR2 as YENEEA. The CDR3 region is CASSLAVGYNEQFF. The CDR3 DNA sequence: TGTGCCAGCAGCTTAGCAGTAGGCTACAATGAGCAGTTCTTC.

The chain has TRBV5-1 and TRBJ1-2; D is unclear. The V gene's germline CDR1 is SGHRS and CDR2 YFSETQ. The CDR3 extends over 14 amino acids. V lost 4 bases, J lost 1 base, and 11 bases lay in between. This CDR3 is CASSLDGDNYGYTF. Here the CDR3 DNA reads TGCGCCAGCAGCCTGGACGGCGATAACTATGGCTACACCTTC.

This chain connects TRBV7-6 to TRBJ1-2; 10 nucleotides align to TRBD1. J was trimmed by 7 bases and V by 5 bases; bases with no gene match: 13. This CDR3 contains 16 residues. The germline gives CDR1 SGHVS, CDR2 FNYEAQ. The CDR3 bases are TGTGCCAGCAGCCGAGAGGAGACAGGGGGCTTGGGTGGCTACACCTTC. This gives the protein CASSREETGGLGGYTF.

The chain carries TRBV9 and TRBJ2-1, with D perhaps matching TRBD1 or TRBD2 (5 bases each). Trimming took off 0 bases at V and 6 bases at J, with 13 bases between the two ends. From germline, CDR1 is SGDLS and CDR2 YYNGEE. The CDR3 is made up of 15 amino acids. The CDR3 nucleotides are TGTGCCAGCAGCGTAGAGACTGGGACCGCCAATGAGCAGTTCTTC. This codes for CASSVETGTANEQFF.

For the CDR3, the DNA is TGTGCCAGCAGTTTCACGGGACAGGGATACGAGCAGTACTTC. Amino acids: CASSFTGQGYEQYF. The chain has TRBV27 and TRBJ2-7; 9 bases line up with TRBD1. The CDR3 sequence is 14 residues long. With 3 bases clipped from V and 4 bases from J, the junction kept 4 bases outside the gene matches. Per the germline V gene, CDR1 is MNHEY and CDR2 is SMNVEV (reference sequence).

The CDR3 region has the DNA TGTGCCAGCAGCTTAGTCTCTGGACAGGGGGCTGAAAAACTGTTTTTT. This encodes CASSLVSGQGAEKLFF. The rearrangement links TRBV7-9 to TRBJ1-4; 11 bases match TRBD1. The CDR3 is 16 residues long. CDR1 and CDR2 (germline): SEHNR, FQNEAQ (reference sequence). Trimming at V came to 1 base and at J to 7 bases, leaving 5 bases not matched to a gene.

This clone was seen once. This chain joins TRBV5-1 and TRBJ2-2; D uncertain. The V end lost 6 bases, the J end lost 6 bases, and 18 bases lay between the germline ends. Per the germline V gene, CDR1 is SGHRS and CDR2 is YFSETQ. CDR3 length: 15 residues. CDR3 loop: CASNRDGLSAGELFF. The CDR3 bases are TGCGCCAGCAATAGGGATGGTCTGTCCGCCGGGGAGCTGTTTTTT.

The rearrangement links TRBV2 to TRBJ1-6; TRBD1 matches 10 bases. The length of the CDR3 is 14 residues. The trim removed 6 bases at V and 9 bases at J, leaving 5 bases unmatched. The germline CDR1 and CDR2 sequences are SNHLY and FYNNEI. CDR3 amino acids: CASSAGTGVSPLHF. DNA for the CDR3: TGTGCCAGCAGCGCCGGGACAGGGGTTTCACCCCTCCACTTT. The complete variable domain, with remaining parts taken from reference TRBV2 and TRBJ1-6, reads EPEVTQTPSHQVTQMGQEVILRCVPISNHLYFYWYRQILGQKVEFLVSFYNNEISEKSEIFDDQFSVERPDGSNFTLKIRSTKLEDSAMYFCASSAGTGVSPLHFGNGTRLTVT.

As regards this clone: An end of the junction does not agree with germline; a read error may underlie this. In nucleotides, the CDR3 is TGTGCCAGCAGTTCAAGGGACACGAGCCCTCCCATCTTT. Translating it yields CASSSRDTSPPIF. This chain joins TRBV28 and TRBJ1-4; tentatively, D is TRBD1 (6 bases). The germline V gene encodes CDR1 MDHEN and CDR2 SYDVKM. The CDR3 covers 13 residues. The full variable domain, rest sourced from reference TRBV28 and TRBJ1-4, is DVKVTQSSRYLVKRTGEKVFLECVQDMDHENMFWYRQDPGLGLRLIYFSYDVKMKEKGDIPEGYSVSREKKERFSLILESASTNQTSMYLCASSSRDTSPPIFGSGTQLSVL.

The chain combines TRBV10-3 with TRBJ2-5; D is unclear. The germline V gene has CDR1 ENHRY and CDR2 SYGVKD. The CDR3 runs to 10 residues. V shed 7 bases and J shed 5 bases, with 5 bases lying between them. The CDR3 nucleotides are TGTGCCATCATTCGGGAGACCCAGTACTTC. It yields the protein CAIIRETQYF.

The chain combines TRBV6-5 with TRBJ1-1; D is perhaps TRBD1 (5 bases). The V gene lost 0 bases and the J gene lost 5 bases, with 13 bases spanning the gap. Looked up from germline, CDR1 is MNHEY and CDR2 is SVGAGI. The CDR3 totals 15 residues. CDR3 protein: CASSYSVSGSTEAFF. CDR3 sequence (DNA): TGTGCCAGCAGTTACTCGGTTTCAGGGTCTACTGAAGCTTTCTTT.

The sample holds one count of this clone. The chain carries TRBV6-6 and TRBJ2-5; TRBD2 matches at 9 bases. There are 14 residues in the CDR3. CDR1 is MNHNY, CDR2 SVGAGI, per germline (reference sequence). The junction had 5 bases not matched to a gene; V was cut back by 6 bases and J by 3 bases. The CDR3 loop is CASSLGTSKETQYF. The CDR3, as DNA: TGTGCCAGCAGCCTTGGGACTAGCAAAGAGACCCAGTACTTC.

The chain carries TRBV18 and TRBJ1-6; D gene uncertain. From germline, CDR1 is KGHSH and CDR2 LQKENI. The V and J ends lost 2 bases and 5 bases respectively, with 13 bases between them. The CDR3 length is 16 residues. CDR3 residues: CASSPFSGSNNSPLHF. The CDR3 DNA reads as TGTGCCAGCTCACCATTCTCCGGGTCTAATAATTCACCCCTCCACTTT.

J is TRBJ2-1 and V is TRBV11-1, with 7 bases matching TRBD1. The CDR3 runs 17 residues. Unmatched junction bases numbered 15, after V lost 5 bases and J lost 5 bases. The germline V gene has CDR1 SGHAT and CDR2 FQDESV (reference sequence). The CDR3 DNA reads as TGTGCCAGCAGCCGAGACCAGCGAACGACAGGGAACAATGAGCAGTTCTTC. This codes for CASSRDQRTTGNNEQFF.

The CDR3, as DNA: TGTGCCAGCACCCCTGCGTACAATGAGCAGTTCTTC. This sequence encodes CASTPAYNEQFF. The chain recombines TRBV7-9 with TRBJ2-1; D is uncertain. The CDR3 has 12 amino acids. Germline V gives CDR1 SEHNR, CDR2 FQNEAQ (reference sequence). V was trimmed by 7 bases and J by 4 bases, leaving 8 bases between them.

V and J are TRBV5-8 and TRBJ2-1, with D maybe TRBD2 (6 bases). The CDR3 is 15 residues long. V dropped 4 bases and J dropped 6 bases, with 17 bases sitting between them. The V gene's germline CDR1 is SGHTS and CDR2 YDEGEE. The CDR3, as DNA: TGTGCCAGCAGCCCCGGCGGGGTAGCGCGCAATGAGCAGTTCTTC. Translation: CASSPGGVARNEQFF.

The V gene is TRBV28, the J gene TRBJ1-1, with 8 bases aligning to TRBD1. The CDR3 extends over 17 amino acids. Germline values: CDR1 MDHEN, CDR2 SYDVKM. V trimming: 3 bases; J trimming: 4 bases; junction bases outside the gene matches: 13. In nucleotides, the CDR3 is TGTGCCAGCAGTTTGCCTGGAACAGGGGGTAAGGGCACTGAAGCTTTCTTT. Translating gives CASSLPGTGGKGTEAFF.